The present T cell receptor (beta chain) was sequenced within a study of Graves' ophthalmopathy and Graves' hyperthyroidism. At the level of the study: Upon initial diagnosis and before any treatment, peripheral blood was collected.

On this clonotype itself: One junction end does not reproduce the germline sequence, and a read error may be involved.

RNA transcripts were the source from which TCR beta CDR3 regions were amplified. Second-round multiplex PCR came after a first-round RT-PCR that employed HTBI primers. TCRdb re-analysed the multiplex PCR reads in MiXCR, keeping a single row per CDR3 protein. The sample lists about 370,000 distinct CDR3 sequences; about a sixth were seen once. Stable hyperthyroid donors showed no ophthalmopathy during 18 months follow-up. Isolation of PBMCs was performed using over 8 ml of fresh peripheral blood. This CDR3 contains 14 residues. Germline CDR1 reads MNHEY; CDR2 reads SVGAGI. The specimen sequenced was peripheral blood. The TCR originated in an adult woman with stable Graves' hyperthyroidism. The V gene is TRBV6-5, the J gene TRBJ1-1; D may be TRBD1 (6 bases). Written as DNA, the CDR3 is TGTGCCAGCAGTTACAGGGTCAGGGACACTGATGCTTTCTTT. It yields the protein CASSYRVRDTDAFF.